The entry below gives a single TCR beta chain sequence along with its context. The target antigen is unknown. Each UMI harboured a 6-nucleotide sample barcode and was appended via template switching. TCRdb re-called the 5' RACE reads and gives one entry per CDR3 protein, without DNA. The specimen's table records nearly 450,000 distinct CDR3 sequences. The record originates from a study of monozygotic twins with inflammatory bowel disease. Findings of the study overall: Using the inverse Simpson index, IBD patients had lower TCRbeta diversity than healthy co-twins. A single strong clonotype or signal linked to IBD was not supported. Relative clonotype sharing with others was diminished in IBD patients versus healthy twins, particularly with disease activity.

Germline CDR1 reads MNHEY; CDR2 reads SVGEGT. This CDR3 has 13 residues. The clonotype comes from a human donor with ulcerative colitis or Crohn's disease, or a healthy co-twin of an affected twin (not recorded which). The chain couples TRBV6-2 or TRBV6-3 to TRBJ2-2; the TCRdb call, TRBD1, lacks DNA for checking. Sequenced sample: blood. The CDR3 loop reads CAGSRDSTGELFF.